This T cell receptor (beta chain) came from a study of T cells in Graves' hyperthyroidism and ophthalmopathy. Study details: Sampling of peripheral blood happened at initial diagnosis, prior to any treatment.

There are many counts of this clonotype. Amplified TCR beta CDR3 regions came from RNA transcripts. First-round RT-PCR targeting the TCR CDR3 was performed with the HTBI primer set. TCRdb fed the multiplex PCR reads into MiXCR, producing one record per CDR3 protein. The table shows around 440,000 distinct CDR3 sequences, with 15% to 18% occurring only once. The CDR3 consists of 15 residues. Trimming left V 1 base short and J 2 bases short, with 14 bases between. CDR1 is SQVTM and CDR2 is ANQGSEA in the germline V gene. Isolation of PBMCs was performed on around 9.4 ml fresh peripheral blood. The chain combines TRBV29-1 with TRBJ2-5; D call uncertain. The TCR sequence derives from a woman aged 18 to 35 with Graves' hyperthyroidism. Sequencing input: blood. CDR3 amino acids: CSVEGQIPRQETQYF. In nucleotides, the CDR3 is TGCAGCGTTGAAGGCCAGATCCCACGACAAGAGACCCAGTACTTC.